These T cell receptor beta chains were read from a single sample in a study of blood T cell repertoires in COVID-19. Some clones are missing from TCRdb's copy, which holds only in-frame ones; the method was immunoSEQ multiplex PCR. The repertoire holds 490,000 or so clones, with around 85% as singletons. Input material: PBMCs or T cells enriched from blood (not recorded which). These receptors were obtained from a woman aged 55-69 years who had recovered from COVID-19. Both conserved end residues are trimmed from each CDR3.

>TRBJ2-7|TRBV10-2
ASRDNSREQY
>TRBJ2-5|TRBV6-5
ASKQGGGETQY
>TRBJ2-1|TRBV18
ASSPRGVSGRGGYNEQF
>TRBJ1-2|TRBV2
ASSPGTGDGYT
>TRBJ1-2|TRBV18
ASSPLTGQFYGYT
>TRBJ1-1|TRBV2
ASSEGKRSRNTEAF
>TRBJ2-7|TRBV11-2
ASSAQRASYEQY
>TRBJ1-1|TRBV2
ASSPFNHGGTEAF
>TRBJ1-4|TRBV13
ASSPRGQINEKLF
>TRBJ1-2|TRBV2
ASSARPTGSYGYT
>TRBJ1-1|TRBV5-1
ASSLGGEAF
>TRBJ2-1|TRBV11-3
ASSYSGGPYNEQF
>TRBJ1-2|TRBV7-2
ASSPQGAGVQGYT
>TRBJ1-4|TRBV2
ASSFRQGGTTNEKLF
>TRBJ1-1|TRBV7-2
ASSLGEQGAGTEAF
>TRBJ1-4|TRBV27
ASSYSLRGLGEKLF
>TRBJ2-2|TRBV7-9
ASSPSGGADAGELF
>TRBJ1-2|TRBV28
ASTPGQGASLKGYT
>TRBJ1-1|TRBV12-3/TRBV12-4
ASKTRWTEAF